Following are 12 T cell receptor beta chains from one sample sequenced in a study of molecular identifiers for immune sequencing clone quantification. TCRdb fed the PCR reads into MiXCR, producing one record per CDR3 protein. Of approximately 54,000 distinct CDR3 sequences listed, 20% to 25% were seen once; the top ten hold 1.5% to 2%. The specimen sequenced was naive CD8+ T cells from blood, with Jurkat cell RNA spiked in. The sample's subset: FACS-sorted CD8+CD4-CCR7+CD45RA+ naive T cells. These receptors were obtained from a human donor in good health. Some libraries in this study had Jurkat cell RNA spiked in.

This clonotype was detected many times. The CDR3 DNA follows: TGTGCCAGCAGGGAACAAGAGACCCAGTACTTC. Encoded protein: CASREQETQYF. The genes are TRBV6-2 or TRBV6-3 and TRBJ2-5; D remains ambiguous. The CDR3 loop spans 11 amino acids. The V end was cut by 6 bases, the J end by 2 bases, with 4 bases between. Germline CDR1 and CDR2: MNHEY and SVGEGT.

This clonotype was detected many times. The V and J genes are TRBV27 and TRBJ2-3; 11 positions agree with TRBD2. Trimming cost V 4 bases and J 2 bases; bases outside gene matches: 5. The CDR3 is 16 residues long. CDR1 MNHEY and CDR2 SMNVEV come from the germline V gene (reference sequence). This CDR3 is CASSSGLAENTDTQYF. CDR3 DNA sequence: TGTGCCAGCAGTTCGGGACTAGCGGAGAACACAGATACGCAGTATTTT.

This clonotype was detected ten times or more. The J gene is TRBJ1-4, the V gene TRBV12-3 or TRBV12-4; TRBD1 is a possible D gene (5 bases). V was cut by 6 bases and J by 2 bases, with 10 bases left in between. The CDR3 length is 14 residues. CDR3 DNA sequence: TGTGCCAGCAGCCTCAGGGCCACTAATGAAAAACTGTTTTTT. It yields the protein CASSLRATNEKLFF.

This clonotype was counted between two and nine times. This chain joins TRBV20-1 and TRBJ2-3; no definite D call. Germline V gene data show CDR1 as DFQATT and CDR2 as SNEGSKA (reference sequence). V was shortened by 0 bases and J by 2 bases, with 12 bases between the two germline ends. This CDR3 region has 15 residues. The CDR3, as DNA: TGCAGTGCTAGAGATCAAGGGCTAGTCACAGATACGCAGTATTTT. Translated: CSARDQGLVTDTQYF.

The table lists this clonotype with a few counts. The J gene is TRBJ2-7, the V gene TRBV20-1, with 8 bases that match TRBD2. Looked up from germline, CDR1 is DFQATT and CDR2 is SNEGSKA (reference sequence). The CDR3 is 13 residues long. J was trimmed by 3 bases and V by 8 bases; bases with no gene match: 9. The CDR3 bases are TGCAGTACCCACGACCTAGCGGGCTACGAGCAGTACTTC. Translation gives CSTHDLAGYEQYF.

To note about this clonotype: A much larger clone differs from this one at a single base, so this may be a read error. This chain uses TRBV24-1 with TRBJ2-3; tentative D call: TRBD1 (5 bases). Germline V lookup: CDR1 KGHDR, CDR2 SFDVKD. Trimming took off 6 bases at V and 4 bases at J, with 10 bases between the two ends. The CDR3 consists of 13 residues. CDR3 sequence reads: CATSQGSADTQYF. As DNA, the CDR3 is TGTGCCACCAGTCAGGGATCCGCAGATACGCAGTATTTT.

Note on this clonotype: Just one base apart from a much larger clone, this may be a read error. The chain has TRBV9 and TRBJ2-1; D may be TRBD1 (6 bases). V lost 3 bases and J lost 4, with 20 bases in between. The CDR3 covers 17 residues. Germline CDR1 SGDLS, CDR2 YYNGEE. The CDR3 DNA reads as TGTGCCAGCAGCGAAGGCACAGGGTGCCTTTTTTACAATGAGCAGTTCTTC. This translates into CASSEGTGCLFYNEQFF. The full variable domain, with the rest looked up from reference TRBV9 and TRBJ2-1, is DSGVTQTPKHLITATGQRVTLRCSPRSGDLSVYWYQQSLDQGLQFLIQYYNGEERAKGNILERFSAQQFPDLHSELNLSSLELGDSALYFCASSEGTGCLFYNEQFFGPGTRLTVL.

The V call is TRBV11-2, the J call TRBJ2-3; the D is unclear. The germline CDR1 and CDR2 sequences are SGHAT and FQNNGV. V lost 5 bases to trimming and J lost 1 base, with 7 bases between them. This CDR3 spans 13 amino acids. The CDR3 loop reads CASSRARTDTQYF. Here the CDR3 DNA reads TGTGCCAGCAGCCGAGCCCGCACAGATACGCAGTATTTT.

This clonotype was found many times. The rearrangement uses TRBV7-8 and TRBJ2-7; D may be TRBD1 or TRBD2 (5 bases each). The CDR3 contains 14 residues. V lost 4 bases and J lost 3, with 13 bases in between. Germline V lookup: CDR1 SGHVS, CDR2 FQNEAQ. The CDR3 DNA is TGTGCCAGCAGCTCGGGGCCTCACCTCTACGAGCAGTACTTC. This gives the protein CASSSGPHLYEQYF.

This clonotype has more than one count but fewer than ten. A read error may explain this, as a much larger clone is one base away. This chain joins TRBV20-1 and TRBJ2-6, with a weak D call TRBD1 (5 bases). Germline assignment: CDR1 DFQATT and CDR2 SNEGSKA (reference sequence). This CDR3 spans 16 amino acids. CDR3 coding DNA: TGCAGTGCTAGGTCGACAGAAGACTCTGGGACCAACGTCCTGACTTTC. It specifies CSARSTEDSGTNVLTF.

This clonotype was detected many times. The chain employs TRBV5-1 and TRBJ1-1; 7 bases match TRBD1. V was clipped by 4 bases and J by 2 bases; unmatched bases: 11. The CDR3 covers 16 residues. Germline V gives CDR1 SGHRS, CDR2 YFSETQ. CDR3 residues: CASSPDRAGGNTEAFF. For the CDR3, the DNA is TGCGCCAGCAGCCCGGATCGCGCAGGGGGTAACACTGAAGCTTTCTTT. Filled out from reference TRBV5-1 and TRBJ1-1, the complete variable domain reads KAGVTQTPRYLIKTRGQQVTLSCSPISGHRSVSWYQQTPGQGLQFLFEYFSETQRNKGNFPGRFSGRQFSNSRSEMNVSTLELGDSALYLCASSPDRAGGNTEAFFGQGTRLTVV.

There are many counts of this clonotype. The genes are TRBV24-1 and TRBJ2-3, with 12 bases lining up with TRBD1. Germline loops: CDR1 KGHDR, CDR2 SFDVKD. Unmatched junction bases numbered 6, after V lost 2 bases and J lost 7 bases. The CDR3 spans 16 residues. CDR3 nucleotide sequence: TGTGCCACCAGTGATTCGCCGGGACAGGGGGCATATACGCAGTATTTT. It codes for CATSDSPGQGAYTQYF.